The clone carrying this TCR beta chain was recorded many times. Its antigen remains unidentified. The time point was: persistent/refractory GD, antithyroid drugs over 5 years with positive TRAb. Generation of the TCR library employed RNA extracted from PBMCs. The patients included were those that came from an endocrinology department in Xi'an, China. The data were taken from a study of regulatory T cells in long-lasting Graves disease. Study-level points and caveats: Persistent disease showed a preference for TRBV28, TRBJ1-2 and TRBJ2-5. With some 2,500 shared public clonotypes, persistent patients exceeded new patients, who shared about a thousand. Newly diagnosed Graves' patients exceeded persistent ones in TCR diversity.

Germline assignment: CDR1 SQVTM and CDR2 ANQGSEA. With 3 bases clipped from V and 2 bases from J, the junction kept 4 bases outside the gene matches. This CDR3 spans 14 amino acids. Building of the TCR beta libraries involved iRepertoire HTBI primers and Arm-PCR of CDR3 regions. Each CDR3 protein gets one entry after TCRdb re-called the multiplex PCR reads with MiXCR. The repertoire has approximately 470,000 distinct CDR3 sequences, about a fifth of them found once; the top ten carry approximately 7.8%. This chain connects TRBV29-1 to TRBJ1-2; 9 nucleotides line up with TRBD1. This receptor was taken from a female donor with Graves disease. The sample was peripheral blood mononuclear cells (PBMCs), taken when the disease was refractory, from a patient treated with antithyroid drugs. CDR3 sequence: CSVEGDRENYGYTF. CDR3 coding DNA: TGCAGCGTTGAGGGGGACAGGGAGAACTATGGCTACACCTTC.